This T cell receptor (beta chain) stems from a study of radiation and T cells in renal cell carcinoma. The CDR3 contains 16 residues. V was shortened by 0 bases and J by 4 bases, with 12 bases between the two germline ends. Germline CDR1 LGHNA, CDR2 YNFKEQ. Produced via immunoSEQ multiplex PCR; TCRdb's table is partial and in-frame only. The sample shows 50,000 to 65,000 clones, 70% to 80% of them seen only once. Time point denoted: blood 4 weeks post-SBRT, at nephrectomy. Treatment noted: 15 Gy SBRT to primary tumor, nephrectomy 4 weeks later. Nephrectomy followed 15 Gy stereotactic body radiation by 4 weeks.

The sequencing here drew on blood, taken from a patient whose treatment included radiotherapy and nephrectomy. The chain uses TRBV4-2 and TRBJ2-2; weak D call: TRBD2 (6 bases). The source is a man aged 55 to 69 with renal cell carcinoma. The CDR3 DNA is TGTGCCAGCAGCCAAGACGGGGGATATATCACCGGGGAGCTGTTTTTT. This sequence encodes CASSQDGGYITGELFF.